This T cell receptor (beta chain) appears in the sequencing data of a study of blood T cell repertoires in COVID-19. The protocol was immunoSEQ multiplex PCR, while the TCRdb copy is restricted to in-frame clones and leaves out a portion. The profile shows some 200,000 clones, around three quarters of them singletons. This CDR3 comprises 14 residues. The trim removed 2 bases at V and 10 bases at J, leaving 7 bases unmatched. Germline-derived CDR1 and CDR2 are MNHEY and SVGAGI. The source is a woman in her 70s with acute or convalescent COVID-19. The chain links TRBV6-5 to TRBJ1-4; 7 positions match TRBD1. What was sequenced was peripheral blood. For the CDR3, the DNA is TGTGCCAGCAGTTACCGCGACAGGGCTGGAAAACTGTTTTTT. This codes for CASSYRDRAGKLFF.